The T cell receptor beta chain under discussion was sequenced for a study of T cells in Graves' hyperthyroidism and ophthalmopathy. Findings and limits, study-wide: Blood also showed most of the thyroid clonotypes that were expanded above 0.001. Ophthalmopathy was told apart from stable hyperthyroidism by a 13 V-J model.

TCR beta CDR3 regions were amplified from RNA. The HTBI primer set was used in a first-round RT-PCR of the TCR CDR3. One entry per CDR3 protein results from TCRdb running MiXCR on the multiplex PCR reads. The profile covers approximately 600,000 distinct CDR3 sequences, with roughly 13% appearing a single time and almost 6% taken by the ten largest. Points on this clonotype: Its antigen is undetermined.

Trimming removed 5 bases at V and 3 bases at J, with 10 bases between. The CDR3 spans 14 residues. Germline V gives CDR1 SEHNR, CDR2 FQNEAQ (reference sequence). The rearrangement joins TRBV7-9 to TRBJ2-2; D may be TRBD2 (5 bases). Sequencing was carried out using blood. The clonotype originates from a woman aged 25 to 45 with Graves' hyperthyroidism that later progressed to Graves' ophthalmopathy. The CDR3 DNA follows: TGTGCCAGCAGCACGGACTTGGACACCGGGGAGCTGTTTTTT. Its protein is CASSTDLDTGELFF.